These 12 T cell receptor beta chains originate from one sample sequenced in a study of cytomegalovirus exposure and HLA in healthy donors (dated by TCRdb to the late 2010s). The method behind the library was the immunoSEQ multiplex PCR assay. TCRdb took over this immuneACCESS table, retaining in-frame rearrangements with V and J assigned. Such tables are incomplete; in checked studies, under half of the missing clones stem from an unresolved V gene, and the remainder is unexplained. Recorded for this sample are some 290,000 clones; nearly 90% of them occurred a single time. Jointly, the top ten make up approximately 0.96% of the sample. The specimen sequenced was PBMCs. The source is a man aged 30-40 years in good health and CMV-seronegative.

V gene TRBV5-1 combines with J gene TRBJ2-7; 8 bases are shared with TRBD2. Germline-derived CDR1 and CDR2 are SGHRS and YFSETQ. The CDR3 covers 15 residues. Trimming removed 5 bases from V and 0 bases from J; junction bases left unmatched: 7. CDR3 coding DNA: TGCGCCAGCAGACCCGGGACTAGGAGCTCCTACGAGCAGTACTTC. Encoded protein: CASRPGTRSSYEQYF.

The rearrangement joins TRBV2 to TRBJ2-3, with 10 bases matching TRBD1. CDR3 length: 15 amino acids. V shed 4 bases and J 6 bases; nucleotides not matched to a gene: 7. Looked up from germline, CDR1 is SNHLY and CDR2 is FYNNEI. CDR3 sequence (DNA): TGTGCCAGCAGTGCCTGGGACAGGGGAACCGATACGCAGTATTTT. Its translation is CASSAWDRGTDTQYF.

This chain links TRBV29-1 with TRBJ2-7, with a possible D match to TRBD2 (6 bases). The CDR3 length is 14 residues. The germline V gene has CDR1 SQVTM and CDR2 ANQGSEA. V gave up 4 bases and J gave up 0 bases, with 13 bases separating them. CDR3 region: CSVVIRGSSYEQYF. CDR3 coding DNA: TGCAGCGTTGTAATTCGGGGGAGCTCCTACGAGCAGTACTTC.

This clone has a handful of counts. As DNA, the CDR3 is TGTGCCAGCAGAAAAGACAGGGATGGTACTGAAGCTTTCTTT. It is translated as CASRKDRDGTEAFF. The chain joins TRBV2 to TRBJ1-1, with 7 nucleotides matching TRBD1. The germline gives CDR1 SNHLY, CDR2 FYNNEI. The CDR3 is 14 residues long. V shed 6 bases and J 5 bases; nucleotides not matched to a gene: 9.

This sequence joins TRBV7-9 and TRBJ2-7; 9 bases match TRBD1. The trim removed 5 bases at V and 3 bases at J, leaving 8 bases unmatched. Germline V gene data show CDR1 as SEHNR and CDR2 as FQNEAQ (reference sequence). CDR3 size: 15 residues. The CDR3 spells CASSPGQGSGYEQYF. CDR3 in DNA: TGTGCCAGCAGCCCTGGACAGGGGTCGGGCTACGAGCAGTACTTC.

J is TRBJ2-1 and V is TRBV11-2; tentative D call: TRBD1 (5 bases). The V gene lost 5 bases and the J gene lost 7 bases, with 18 bases spanning the gap. The germline gives CDR1 SGHAT, CDR2 FQNNGV. The CDR3 has 15 residues. CDR3 sequence (DNA): TGTGCCAGCAGCCCTGGGGCTTTTACTGGGAATGAGCAGTTCTTC. This gives the protein CASSPGAFTGNEQFF.

J is TRBJ1-6 and V is TRBV7-9, with D perhaps TRBD1 (6 bases). Per the germline V gene, CDR1 is SEHNR and CDR2 is FQNEAQ (reference sequence). The CDR3 consists of 15 residues. Trimming removed 2 bases from V and 9 bases from J, with 14 bases in between. The CDR3 DNA is TGTGCCAGCAGCTTACCGGAATCAGGGGCTTCACCCCTCCACTTT. It codes for CASSLPESGASPLHF. Full variable domain (rest looked up from reference TRBV7-9 and TRBJ1-6): DTGVSQNPRHKITKRGQNVTFRCDPISEHNRLYWYRQTLGQGPEFLTYFQNEAQLEKSRLLSDRFSAERPKGSFSTLEIQRTEQGDSAMYLCASSLPESGASPLHFGNGTRLTVT.

The chain couples TRBV6-5 to TRBJ2-2, with D possibly TRBD2 on 6 matching bases. Germline V gene lookup returns CDR1 MNHEY and CDR2 SVGAGI. The CDR3 runs to 15 residues. The germline V and J ends were trimmed by 5 bases and 2 bases, with 12 bases remaining between them. DNA of the CDR3: TGTGCCAGCAGTCCGCTAGCGCAAAACACCGGGGAGCTGTTTTTT. It encodes CASSPLAQNTGELFF.

CDR3 nucleotides: TGTGCCAGCAGCTTACTAGAGAACTATGGCTACACCTTC. Translating it yields CASSLLENYGYTF. The chain uses TRBV7-2 and TRBJ1-2; D unresolved. The germline CDR1 and CDR2 sequences are SGHTA and FQGNSA. This CDR3 contains 13 residues. Trimming took off 2 bases at V and 2 bases at J, with 6 bases between the two ends.

The chain couples TRBV4-1 to TRBJ1-4, with D maybe TRBD1 (6 bases). Trimming took off 1 base at V and 8 bases at J, with 14 bases between the two ends. CDR1 MGHRA and CDR2 YSYEKL come from the germline V gene. The CDR3 runs 15 residues. CDR3 coding DNA: TGCGCCAGCAGCCAAGGACCAGGGGACGTCGAAAAACTGTTTTTT. Translating it yields CASSQGPGDVEKLFF.

The gene calls are TRBV9 and TRBJ2-7, with TRBD1 matching 9 bases. The CDR3 covers 15 residues. Germline values: CDR1 SGDLS, CDR2 YYNGEE. The V gene end was trimmed by 3 bases and the J gene end by 7 bases; junction bases not matched to a gene: 11. In DNA form, the CDR3 reads TGTGCCAGCAGCGCTGGGACAGGGATTCCGGGAGAGCAGTACTTC. It is translated as CASSAGTGIPGEQYF.

This chain links TRBV19 with TRBJ1-3, with 7 bases aligning to TRBD1. Trimming took 5 bases from V and 0 from J; bases not matched to a gene: 7. CDR1 and CDR2 (germline): LNHDA, SQIVND (reference sequence). The CDR3 covers 16 residues. CDR3 sequence: CASSPQGDRSGNTIYF. CDR3 coding DNA: TGTGCCAGTAGTCCCCAGGGGGATCGCTCTGGAAACACCATATATTTT.